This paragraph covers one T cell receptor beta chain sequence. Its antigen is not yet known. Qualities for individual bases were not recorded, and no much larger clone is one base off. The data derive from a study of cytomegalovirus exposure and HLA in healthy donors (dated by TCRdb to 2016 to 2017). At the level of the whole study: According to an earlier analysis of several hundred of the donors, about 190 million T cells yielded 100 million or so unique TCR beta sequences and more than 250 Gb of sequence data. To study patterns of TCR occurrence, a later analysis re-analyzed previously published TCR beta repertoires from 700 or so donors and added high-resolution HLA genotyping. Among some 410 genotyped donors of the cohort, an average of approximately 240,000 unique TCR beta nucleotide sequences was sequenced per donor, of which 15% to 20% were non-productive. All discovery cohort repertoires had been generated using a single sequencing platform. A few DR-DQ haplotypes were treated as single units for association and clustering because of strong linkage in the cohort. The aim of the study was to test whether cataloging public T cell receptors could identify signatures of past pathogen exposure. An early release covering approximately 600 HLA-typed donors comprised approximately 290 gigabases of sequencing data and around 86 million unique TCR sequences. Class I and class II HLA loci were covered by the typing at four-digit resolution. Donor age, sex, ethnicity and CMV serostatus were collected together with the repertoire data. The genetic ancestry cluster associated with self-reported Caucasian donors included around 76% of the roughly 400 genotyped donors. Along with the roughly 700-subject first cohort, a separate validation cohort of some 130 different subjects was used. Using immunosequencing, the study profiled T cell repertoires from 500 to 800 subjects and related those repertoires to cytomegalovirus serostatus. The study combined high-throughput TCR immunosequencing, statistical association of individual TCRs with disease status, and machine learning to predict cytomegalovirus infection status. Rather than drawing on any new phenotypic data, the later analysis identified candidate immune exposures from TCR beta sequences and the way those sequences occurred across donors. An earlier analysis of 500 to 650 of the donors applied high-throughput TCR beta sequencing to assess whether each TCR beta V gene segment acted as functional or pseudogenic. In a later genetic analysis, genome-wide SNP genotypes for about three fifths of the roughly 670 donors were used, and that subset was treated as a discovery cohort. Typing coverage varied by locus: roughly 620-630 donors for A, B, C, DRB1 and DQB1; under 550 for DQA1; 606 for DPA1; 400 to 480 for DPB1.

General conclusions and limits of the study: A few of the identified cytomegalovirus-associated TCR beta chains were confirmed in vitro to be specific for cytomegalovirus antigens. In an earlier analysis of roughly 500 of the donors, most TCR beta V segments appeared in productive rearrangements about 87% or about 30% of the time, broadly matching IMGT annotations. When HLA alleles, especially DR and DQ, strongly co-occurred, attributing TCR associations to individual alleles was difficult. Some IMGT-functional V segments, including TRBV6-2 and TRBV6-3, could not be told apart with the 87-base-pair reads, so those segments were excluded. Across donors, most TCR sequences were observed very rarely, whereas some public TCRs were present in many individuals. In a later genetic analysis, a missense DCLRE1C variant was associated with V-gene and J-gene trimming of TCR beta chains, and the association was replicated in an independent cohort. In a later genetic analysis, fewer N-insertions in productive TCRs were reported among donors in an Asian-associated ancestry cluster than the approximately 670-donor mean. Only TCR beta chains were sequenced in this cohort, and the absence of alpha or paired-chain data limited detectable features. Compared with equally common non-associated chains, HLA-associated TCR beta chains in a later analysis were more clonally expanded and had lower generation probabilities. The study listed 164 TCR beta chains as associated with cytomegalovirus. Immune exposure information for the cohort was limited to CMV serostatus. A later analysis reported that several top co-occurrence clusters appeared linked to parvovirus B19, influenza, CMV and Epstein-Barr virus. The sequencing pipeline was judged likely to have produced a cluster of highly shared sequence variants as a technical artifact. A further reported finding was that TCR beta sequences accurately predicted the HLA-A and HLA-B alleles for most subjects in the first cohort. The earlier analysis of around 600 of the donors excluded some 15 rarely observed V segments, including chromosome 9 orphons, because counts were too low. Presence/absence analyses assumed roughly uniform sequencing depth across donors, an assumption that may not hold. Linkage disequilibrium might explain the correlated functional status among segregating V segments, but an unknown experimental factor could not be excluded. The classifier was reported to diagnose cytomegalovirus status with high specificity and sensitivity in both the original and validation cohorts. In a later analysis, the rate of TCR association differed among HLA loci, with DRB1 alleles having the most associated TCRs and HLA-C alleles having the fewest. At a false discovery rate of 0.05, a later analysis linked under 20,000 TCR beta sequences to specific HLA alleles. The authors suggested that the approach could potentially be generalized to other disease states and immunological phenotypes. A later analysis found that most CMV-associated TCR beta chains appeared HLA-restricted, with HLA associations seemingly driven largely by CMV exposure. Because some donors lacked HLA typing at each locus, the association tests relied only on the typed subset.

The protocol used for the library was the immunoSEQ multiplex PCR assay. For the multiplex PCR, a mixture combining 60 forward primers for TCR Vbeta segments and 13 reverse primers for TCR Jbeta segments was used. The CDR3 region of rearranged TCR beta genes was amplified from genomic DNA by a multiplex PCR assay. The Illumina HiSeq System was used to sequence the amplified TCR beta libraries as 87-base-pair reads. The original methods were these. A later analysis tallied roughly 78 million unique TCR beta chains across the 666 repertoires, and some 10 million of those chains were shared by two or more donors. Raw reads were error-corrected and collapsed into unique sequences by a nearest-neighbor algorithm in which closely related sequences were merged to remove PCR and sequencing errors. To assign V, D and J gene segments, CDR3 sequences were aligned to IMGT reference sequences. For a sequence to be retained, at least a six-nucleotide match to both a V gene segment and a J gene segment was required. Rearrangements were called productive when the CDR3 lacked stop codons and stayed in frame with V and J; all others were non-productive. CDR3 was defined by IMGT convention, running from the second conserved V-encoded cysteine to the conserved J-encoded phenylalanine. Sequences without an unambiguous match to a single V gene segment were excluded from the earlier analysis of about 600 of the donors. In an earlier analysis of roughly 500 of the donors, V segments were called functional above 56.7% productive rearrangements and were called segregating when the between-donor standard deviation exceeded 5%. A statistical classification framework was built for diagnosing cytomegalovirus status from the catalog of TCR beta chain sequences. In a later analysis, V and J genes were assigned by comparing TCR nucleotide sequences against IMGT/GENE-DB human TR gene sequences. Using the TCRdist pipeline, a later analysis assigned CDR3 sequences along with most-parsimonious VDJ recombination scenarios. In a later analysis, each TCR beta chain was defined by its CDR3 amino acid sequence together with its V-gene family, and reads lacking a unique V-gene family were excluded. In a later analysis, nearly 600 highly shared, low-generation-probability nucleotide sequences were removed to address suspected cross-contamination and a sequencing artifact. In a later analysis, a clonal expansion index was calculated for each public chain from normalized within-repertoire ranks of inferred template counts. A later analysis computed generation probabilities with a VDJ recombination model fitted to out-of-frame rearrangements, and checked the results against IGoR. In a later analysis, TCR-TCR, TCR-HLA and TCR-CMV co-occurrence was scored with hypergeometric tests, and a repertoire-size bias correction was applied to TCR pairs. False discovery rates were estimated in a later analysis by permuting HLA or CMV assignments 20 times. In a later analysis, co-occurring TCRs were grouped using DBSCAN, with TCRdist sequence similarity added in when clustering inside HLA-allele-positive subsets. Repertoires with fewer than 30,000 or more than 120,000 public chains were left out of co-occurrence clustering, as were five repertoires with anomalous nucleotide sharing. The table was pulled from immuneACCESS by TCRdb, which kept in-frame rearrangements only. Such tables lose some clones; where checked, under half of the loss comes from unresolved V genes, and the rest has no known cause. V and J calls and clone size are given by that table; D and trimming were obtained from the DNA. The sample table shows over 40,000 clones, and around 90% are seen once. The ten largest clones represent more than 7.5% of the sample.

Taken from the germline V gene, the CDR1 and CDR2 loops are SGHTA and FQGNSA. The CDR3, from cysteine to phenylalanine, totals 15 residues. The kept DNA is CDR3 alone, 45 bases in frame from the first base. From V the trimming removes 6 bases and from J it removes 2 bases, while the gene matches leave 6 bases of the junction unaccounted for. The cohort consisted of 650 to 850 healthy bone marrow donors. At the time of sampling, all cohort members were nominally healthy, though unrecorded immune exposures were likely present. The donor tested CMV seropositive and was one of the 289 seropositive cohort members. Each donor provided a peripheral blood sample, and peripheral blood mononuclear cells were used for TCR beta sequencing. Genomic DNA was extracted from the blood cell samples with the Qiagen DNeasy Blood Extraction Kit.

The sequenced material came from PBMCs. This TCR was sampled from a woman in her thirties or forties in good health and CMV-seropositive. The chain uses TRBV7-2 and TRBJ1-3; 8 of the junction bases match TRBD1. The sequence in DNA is TGTGCCAGCAGTCCAACAGGGGGAGCTGGAAACACCATATATTTT. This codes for CASSPTGGAGNTIYF.